This TCR beta chain was obtained from a study of T cell repertoires in cytomegalovirus infection. Background on the study: Selected CMV epitopes included recently identified HLA-C-restricted ones as well as well-studied HLA-B-restricted ones.

MiXCR, applied by TCRdb to the reads, yields one record per CDR3 protein. The table has approximately 110,000 distinct CDR3 sequences, more than 30% seen once. This CDR3 region has 13 residues. CDR1 SGHVS and CDR2 FNYEAQ come from the germline V gene. Trimming took 3 bases from V and 5 from J, leaving 7 bases between them. This clonotype turned up a few times. Its target is not known. Findings and limits, study-wide: Within the response measured ex vivo, HLA-C-restricted CMV-specific TCR beta clonotypes were dominant. The cumulative frequency of public TCR beta families identified carriers of CMV plus the relevant HLA.

This sequence joins TRBV7-6 and TRBJ2-2, with D perhaps matching TRBD2 (5 bases). The material sequenced was CD8+ T cells from cultured PBMCs, taken from culture after CMV antigen stimulation. The clonotype was recovered from a human donor in good health (CMV status not recorded). Some clones in this sample may be carry-over from other donors' samples. CDR3 residues: CASSFRETGELFF. CDR3 DNA: TGTGCCAGCAGCTTCCGGGAAACCGGGGAGCTGTTTTTT.